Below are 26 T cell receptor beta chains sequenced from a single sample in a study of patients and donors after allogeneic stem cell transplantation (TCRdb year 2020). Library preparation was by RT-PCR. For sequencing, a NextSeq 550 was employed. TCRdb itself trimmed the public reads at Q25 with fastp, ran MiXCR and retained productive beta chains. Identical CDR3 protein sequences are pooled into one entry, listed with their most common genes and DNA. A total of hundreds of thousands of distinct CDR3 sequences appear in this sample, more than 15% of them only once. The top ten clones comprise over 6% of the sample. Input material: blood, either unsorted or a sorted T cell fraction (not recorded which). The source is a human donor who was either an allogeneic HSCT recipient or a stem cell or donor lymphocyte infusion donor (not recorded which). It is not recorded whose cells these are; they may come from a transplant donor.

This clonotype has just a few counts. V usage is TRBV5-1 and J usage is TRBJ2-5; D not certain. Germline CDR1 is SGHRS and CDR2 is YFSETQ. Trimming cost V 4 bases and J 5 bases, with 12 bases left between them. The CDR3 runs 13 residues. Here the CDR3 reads CASSLNPWETQYF. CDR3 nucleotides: TGCGCCAGCAGCCTAAACCCTTGGGAGACCCAGTACTTC.

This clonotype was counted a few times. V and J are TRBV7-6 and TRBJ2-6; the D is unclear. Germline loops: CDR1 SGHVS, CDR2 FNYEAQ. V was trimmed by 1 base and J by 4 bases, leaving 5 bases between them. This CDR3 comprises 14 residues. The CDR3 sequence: CASSLVRGANVLTF. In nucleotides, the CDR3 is TGTGCCAGCAGCTTAGTTCGGGGGGCCAACGTCCTGACTTTC.

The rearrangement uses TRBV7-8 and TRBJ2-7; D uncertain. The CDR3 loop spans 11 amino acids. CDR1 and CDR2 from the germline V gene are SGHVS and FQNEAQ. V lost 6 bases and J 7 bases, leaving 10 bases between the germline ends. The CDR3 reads CASRANQEQYF. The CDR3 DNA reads TGTGCCAGCAGAGCGAATCAGGAGCAGTACTTC.

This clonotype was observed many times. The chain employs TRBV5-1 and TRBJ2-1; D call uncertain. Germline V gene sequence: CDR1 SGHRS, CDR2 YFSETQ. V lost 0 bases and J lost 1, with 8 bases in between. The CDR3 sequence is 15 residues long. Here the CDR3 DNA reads TGCGCCAGCAGCTTGGCCGCTGGGTCCTACAATGAGCAGTTCTTC. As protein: CASSLAAGSYNEQFF.

Here the CDR3 DNA reads TGCGCCAGCAGCCCCAGGGACCTGAATGGCTACACCTTC. Residues: CASSPRDLNGYTF. The V call is TRBV4-1, the J call TRBJ1-2; maybe TRBD1 (5 bases). Trimming stripped 4 bases from V and 6 bases from J, with 12 bases between. The CDR3 is 13 residues long. The germline V gene encodes CDR1 MGHRA and CDR2 YSYEKL.

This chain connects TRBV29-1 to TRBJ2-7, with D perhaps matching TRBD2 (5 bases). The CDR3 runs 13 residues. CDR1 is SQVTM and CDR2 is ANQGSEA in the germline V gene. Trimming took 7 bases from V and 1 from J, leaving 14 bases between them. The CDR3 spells CSAEGGESYEQYF. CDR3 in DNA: TGCAGCGCCGAAGGTGGGGAGTCCTACGAGCAGTACTTC.

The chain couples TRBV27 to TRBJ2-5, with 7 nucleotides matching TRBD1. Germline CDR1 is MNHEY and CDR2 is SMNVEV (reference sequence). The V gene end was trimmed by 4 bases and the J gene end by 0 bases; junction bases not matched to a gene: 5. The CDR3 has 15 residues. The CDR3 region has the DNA TGTGCCAGCAGTTCTCGAAGGGGGCACCAAGAGACCCAGTACTTC. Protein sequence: CASSSRRGHQETQYF.

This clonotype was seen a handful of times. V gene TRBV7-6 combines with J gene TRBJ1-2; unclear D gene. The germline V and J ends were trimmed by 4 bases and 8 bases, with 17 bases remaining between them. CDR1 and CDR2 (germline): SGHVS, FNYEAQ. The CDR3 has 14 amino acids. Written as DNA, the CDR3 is TGTGCCAGCAGCTCCACGCCTAATGAGGACGGCTACACCTTC. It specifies CASSSTPNEDGYTF.

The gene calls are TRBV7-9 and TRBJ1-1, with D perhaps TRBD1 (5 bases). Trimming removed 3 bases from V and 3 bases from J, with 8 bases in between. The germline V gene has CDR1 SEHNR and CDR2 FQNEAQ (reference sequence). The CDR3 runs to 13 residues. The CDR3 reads CASSLGVDTEAFF. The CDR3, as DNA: TGTGCCAGCAGCTTGGGGGTGGACACTGAAGCTTTCTTT.

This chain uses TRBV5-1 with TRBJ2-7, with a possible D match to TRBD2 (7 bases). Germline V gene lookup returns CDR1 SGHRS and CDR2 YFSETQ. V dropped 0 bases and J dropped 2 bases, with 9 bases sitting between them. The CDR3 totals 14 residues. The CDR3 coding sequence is TGCGCCAGCAGCTTGGAGGGGGGGACCTACGAGCAGTACTTC. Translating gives CASSLEGGTYEQYF.

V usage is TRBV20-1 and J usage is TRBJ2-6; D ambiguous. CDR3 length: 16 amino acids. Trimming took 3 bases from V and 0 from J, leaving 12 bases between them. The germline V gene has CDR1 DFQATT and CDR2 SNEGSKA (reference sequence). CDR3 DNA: TGCAGTGCTAGGCTAATACAGAGCTCTGGGGCCAACGTCCTGACTTTC. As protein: CSARLIQSSGANVLTF.

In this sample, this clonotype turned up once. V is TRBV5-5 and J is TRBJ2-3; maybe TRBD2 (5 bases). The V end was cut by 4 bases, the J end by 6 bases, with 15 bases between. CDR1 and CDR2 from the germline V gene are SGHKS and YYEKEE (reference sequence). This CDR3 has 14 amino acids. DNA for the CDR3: TGTGCCAGCAGCCGTGCTAGCCCCCCGGATACGCAGTATTTT. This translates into CASSRASPPDTQYF.

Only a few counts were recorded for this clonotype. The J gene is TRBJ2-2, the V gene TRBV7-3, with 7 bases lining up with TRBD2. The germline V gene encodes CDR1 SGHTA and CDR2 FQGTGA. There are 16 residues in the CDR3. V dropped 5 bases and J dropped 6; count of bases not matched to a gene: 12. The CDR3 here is CASSPTGGEVSGELFF. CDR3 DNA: TGTGCCAGCAGCCCCACGGGGGGAGAGGTTTCCGGGGAGCTGTTTTTT.

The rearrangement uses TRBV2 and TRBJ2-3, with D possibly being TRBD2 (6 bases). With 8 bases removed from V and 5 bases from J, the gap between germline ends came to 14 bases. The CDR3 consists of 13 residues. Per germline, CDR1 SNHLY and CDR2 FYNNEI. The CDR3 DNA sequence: TGTGCCAGCCCCGTCGGAGCGGGAGATACGCAGTATTTT. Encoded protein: CASPVGAGDTQYF.

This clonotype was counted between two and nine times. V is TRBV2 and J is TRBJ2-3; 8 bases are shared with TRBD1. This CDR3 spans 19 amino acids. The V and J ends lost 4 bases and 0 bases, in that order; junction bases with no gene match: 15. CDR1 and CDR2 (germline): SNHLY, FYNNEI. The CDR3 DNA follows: TGTGCCAGCAGTGGATCCGATGCCGACAGGGGAATAAGCACAGATACGCAGTATTTT. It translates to CASSGSDADRGISTDTQYF.

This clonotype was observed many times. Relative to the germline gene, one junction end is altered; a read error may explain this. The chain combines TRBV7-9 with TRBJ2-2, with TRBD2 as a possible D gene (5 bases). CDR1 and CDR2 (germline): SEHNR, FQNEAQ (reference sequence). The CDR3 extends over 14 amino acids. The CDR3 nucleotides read TGCGCCAGCAGCTTGGACTTGAACACCGGGGAGCTGTTTTTT. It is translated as CASSLDLNTGELFF.

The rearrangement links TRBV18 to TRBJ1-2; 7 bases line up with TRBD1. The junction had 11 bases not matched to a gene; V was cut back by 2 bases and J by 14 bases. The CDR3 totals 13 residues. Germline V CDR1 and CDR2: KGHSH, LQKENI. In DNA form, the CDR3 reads TGTGCCAGCTCACCAAAACTCGACAGGGCAGAGACCTTC. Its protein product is CASSPKLDRAETF. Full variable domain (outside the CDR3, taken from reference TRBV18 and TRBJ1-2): NAGVMQNPRHLVRRRGQEARLRCSPMKGHSHVYWYRQLPEEGLKFMVYLQKENIIDESGMPKERFSAEFPKEGPSILRIQQVVRGDSAAYFCASSPKLDRAETFGSGTRLTVV.

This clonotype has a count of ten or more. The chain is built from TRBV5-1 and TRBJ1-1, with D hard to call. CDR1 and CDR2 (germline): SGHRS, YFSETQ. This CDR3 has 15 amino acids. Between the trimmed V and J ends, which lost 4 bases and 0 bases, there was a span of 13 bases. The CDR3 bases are TGCGCCAGCAGCGTCGGAAGGAACATGAACACTGAAGCTTTCTTT. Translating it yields CASSVGRNMNTEAFF.

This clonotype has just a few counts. Written as DNA, the CDR3 is TGTGCCAGCAGTGAGGTACCGGGACAGCGCGCGAACACCGGGGAGCTGTTTTTT. Protein: CASSEVPGQRANTGELFF. This chain joins TRBV25-1 and TRBJ2-2; 7 nucleotides match TRBD1. Germline assignment: CDR1 MGHDK and CDR2 SYGVNS. The CDR3 is 18 amino acids. Trimming took 3 bases from V and 0 from J; bases not matched to a gene: 10.

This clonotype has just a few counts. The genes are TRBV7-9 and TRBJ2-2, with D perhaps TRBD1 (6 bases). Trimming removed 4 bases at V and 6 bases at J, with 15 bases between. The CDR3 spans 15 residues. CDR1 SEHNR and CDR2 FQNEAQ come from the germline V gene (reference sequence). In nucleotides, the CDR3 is TGTGCCAGCAGCTGGAACAGGGTAGAGGCCGGGGAGCTGTTTTTT. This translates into CASSWNRVEAGELFF. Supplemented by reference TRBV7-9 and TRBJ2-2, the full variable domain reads DTGVSQNPRHKITKRGQNVTFRCDPISEHNRLYWYRQTLGQGPEFLTYFQNEAQLEKSRLLSDRFSAERPKGSFSTLEIQRTEQGDSAMYLCASSWNRVEAGELFFGEGSRLTVL.

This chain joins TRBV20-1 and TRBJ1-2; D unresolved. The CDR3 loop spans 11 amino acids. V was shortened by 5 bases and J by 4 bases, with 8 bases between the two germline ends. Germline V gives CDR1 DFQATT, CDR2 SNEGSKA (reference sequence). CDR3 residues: CSARGRYGYTF. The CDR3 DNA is TGCAGTGCTCGAGGACGCTATGGCTACACCTTC.

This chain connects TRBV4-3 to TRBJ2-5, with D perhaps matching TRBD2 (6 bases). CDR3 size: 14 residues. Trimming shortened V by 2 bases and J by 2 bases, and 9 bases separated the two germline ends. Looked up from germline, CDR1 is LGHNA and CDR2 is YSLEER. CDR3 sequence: CASSQSGEQETQYF. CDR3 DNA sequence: TGCGCCAGCAGCCAATCGGGGGAACAAGAGACCCAGTACTTC.

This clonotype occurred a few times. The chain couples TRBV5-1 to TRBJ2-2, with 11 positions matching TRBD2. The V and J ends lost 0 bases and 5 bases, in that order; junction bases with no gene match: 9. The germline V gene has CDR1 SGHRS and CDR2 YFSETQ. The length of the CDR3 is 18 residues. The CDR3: CASSLGLLAGAGTGELFF. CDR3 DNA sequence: TGCGCCAGCAGCTTGGGACTACTAGCGGGAGCGGGAACCGGGGAGCTGTTTTTT.

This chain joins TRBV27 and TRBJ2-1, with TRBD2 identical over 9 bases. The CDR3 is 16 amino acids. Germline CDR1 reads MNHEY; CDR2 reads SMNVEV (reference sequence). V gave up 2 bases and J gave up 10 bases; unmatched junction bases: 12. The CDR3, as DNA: TGTGCCAGCAGTTTAAGGGCTAGCGGGACCTCGGGAGAGCAGTTCTTC. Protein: CASSLRASGTSGEQFF.

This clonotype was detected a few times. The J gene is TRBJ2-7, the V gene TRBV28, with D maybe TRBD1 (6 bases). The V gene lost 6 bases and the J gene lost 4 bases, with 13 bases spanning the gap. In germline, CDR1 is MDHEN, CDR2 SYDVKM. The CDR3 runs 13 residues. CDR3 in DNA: TGTGCCAGCAGGCCTACAGGGAGTTACGAGCAGTACTTC. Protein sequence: CASRPTGSYEQYF.

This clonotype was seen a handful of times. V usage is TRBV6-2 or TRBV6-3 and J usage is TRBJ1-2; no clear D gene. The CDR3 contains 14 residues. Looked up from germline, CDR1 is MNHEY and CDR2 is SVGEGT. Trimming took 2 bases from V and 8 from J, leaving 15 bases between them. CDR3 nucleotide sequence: TGTGCCAGCAGTTACGGCAGTCGCCTTAGGGGCTACACCTTC. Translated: CASSYGSRLRGYTF.